The 2 T cell receptor beta chains reported below all come from one sample, sequenced in a study of blood T cells in healthy people across ages. Next came a second PCR, run for about 7 to 12 cycles, which used a sample-barcoded 5' primer along with a J-beta primer mix. TCRdb processed the 5' RACE reads anew with MiXCR; each CDR3 protein has one entry. In the table there are about 720,000 distinct CDR3 sequences, over 20% of which are singletons. Sequencing was carried out using blood. The source is a man in his 70s in good health.

Only a few counts were recorded for this clonotype. This sequence joins TRBV11-2 and TRBJ1-1; the D gene is possibly TRBD1 (5 bases). This CDR3 region has 15 residues. Trimming shortened V by 7 bases and J by 3 bases, and 18 bases separated the two germline ends. Germline lookup yields CDR1 SGHAT and CDR2 FQNNGV. The chain's CDR3 is CASIWAAGGDTEAFF. The CDR3 DNA reads TGTGCCAGCATCTGGGCGGCGGGAGGGGACACTGAAGCTTTCTTT.

The chain employs TRBV5-1 and TRBJ2-7; D gene unclear. This CDR3 region has 17 residues. Trimming removed 0 bases at V and 2 bases at J, with 18 bases between. Germline CDR1 is SGHRS and CDR2 is YFSETQ. The CDR3 sequence: CASSLALSLVRPYEQYF. The CDR3 bases are TGCGCCAGCAGCTTGGCCCTTAGTTTGGTGAGACCCTACGAGCAGTACTTC.